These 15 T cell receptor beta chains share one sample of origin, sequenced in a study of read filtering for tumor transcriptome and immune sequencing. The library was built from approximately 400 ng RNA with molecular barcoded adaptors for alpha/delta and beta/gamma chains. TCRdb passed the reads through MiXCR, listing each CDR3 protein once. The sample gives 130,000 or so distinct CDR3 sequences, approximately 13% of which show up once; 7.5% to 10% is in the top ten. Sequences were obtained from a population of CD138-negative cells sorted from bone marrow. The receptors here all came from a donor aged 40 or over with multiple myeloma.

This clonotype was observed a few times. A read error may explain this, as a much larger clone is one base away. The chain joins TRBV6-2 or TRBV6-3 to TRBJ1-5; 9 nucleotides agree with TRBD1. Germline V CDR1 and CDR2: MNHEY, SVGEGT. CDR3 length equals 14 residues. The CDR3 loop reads CASSRGQGNQPLHF. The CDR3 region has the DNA TGTGCCAGCAGCCGGGGACAGGGCAATCAGCCCCTGCATTTT.

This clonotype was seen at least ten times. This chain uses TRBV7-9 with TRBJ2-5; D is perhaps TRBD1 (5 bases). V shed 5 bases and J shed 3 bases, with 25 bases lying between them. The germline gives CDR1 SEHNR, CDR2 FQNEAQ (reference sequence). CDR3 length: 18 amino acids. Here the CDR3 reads CASSALAITTDFKETQYF. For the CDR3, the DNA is TGTGCCAGCAGCGCCCTGGCTATAACGACAGATTTCAAAGAGACCCAGTACTTC.

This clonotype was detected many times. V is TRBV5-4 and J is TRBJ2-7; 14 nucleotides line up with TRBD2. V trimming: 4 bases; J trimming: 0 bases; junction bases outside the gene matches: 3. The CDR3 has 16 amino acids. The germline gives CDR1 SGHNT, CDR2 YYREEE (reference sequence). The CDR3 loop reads CASSGGTSGSSYEQYF. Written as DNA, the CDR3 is TGTGCCAGCAGCGGTGGGACTAGCGGGAGCTCCTACGAGCAGTACTTC.

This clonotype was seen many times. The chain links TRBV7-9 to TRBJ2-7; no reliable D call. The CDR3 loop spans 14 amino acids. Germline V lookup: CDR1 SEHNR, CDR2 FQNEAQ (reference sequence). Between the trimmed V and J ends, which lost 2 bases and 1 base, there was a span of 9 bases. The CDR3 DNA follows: TGTGCCAGCAGCTTAATCGGATTTTCCTACGAGCAGTACTTC. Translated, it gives CASSLIGFSYEQYF.

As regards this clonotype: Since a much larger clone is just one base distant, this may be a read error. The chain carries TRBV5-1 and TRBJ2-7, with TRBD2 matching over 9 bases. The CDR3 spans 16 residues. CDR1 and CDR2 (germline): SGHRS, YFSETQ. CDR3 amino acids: CASILAAAGGPNEQYF. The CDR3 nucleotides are TGCGCCAGCATCTTGGCTGCCGCGGGAGGGCCAAACGAGCAGTACTTC.

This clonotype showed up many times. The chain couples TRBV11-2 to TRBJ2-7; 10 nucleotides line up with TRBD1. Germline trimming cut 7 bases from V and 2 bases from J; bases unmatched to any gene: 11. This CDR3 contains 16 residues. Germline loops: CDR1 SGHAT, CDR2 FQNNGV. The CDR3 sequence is CASNFRDRGLPYEQYF. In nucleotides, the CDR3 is TGTGCCAGCAACTTCCGGGACAGGGGATTACCCTACGAGCAGTACTTC.

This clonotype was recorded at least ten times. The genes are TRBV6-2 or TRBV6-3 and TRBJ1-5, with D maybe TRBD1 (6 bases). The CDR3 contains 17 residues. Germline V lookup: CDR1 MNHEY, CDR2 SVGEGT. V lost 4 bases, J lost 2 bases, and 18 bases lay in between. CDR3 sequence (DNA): TGTGCCAGCAGTTTCGACTCCCTGGAGGGGGGCAATCAGCCCCAGCATTTT. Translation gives CASSFDSLEGGNQPQHF.

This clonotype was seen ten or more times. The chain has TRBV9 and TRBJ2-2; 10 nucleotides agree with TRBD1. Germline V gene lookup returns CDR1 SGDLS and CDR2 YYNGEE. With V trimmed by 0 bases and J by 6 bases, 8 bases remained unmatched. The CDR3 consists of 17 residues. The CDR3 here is CASSVDLGQGFAGELFF. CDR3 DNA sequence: TGTGCCAGCAGCGTAGATCTGGGACAGGGGTTCGCCGGGGAGCTGTTTTTT.

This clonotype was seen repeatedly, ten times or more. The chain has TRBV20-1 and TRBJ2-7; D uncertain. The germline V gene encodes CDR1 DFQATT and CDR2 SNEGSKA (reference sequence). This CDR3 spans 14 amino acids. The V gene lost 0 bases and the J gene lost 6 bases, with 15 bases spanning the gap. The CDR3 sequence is CSARENPSPTEQYF. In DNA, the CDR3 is TGCAGTGCTAGAGAAAACCCTTCACCGACCGAGCAGTACTTC.

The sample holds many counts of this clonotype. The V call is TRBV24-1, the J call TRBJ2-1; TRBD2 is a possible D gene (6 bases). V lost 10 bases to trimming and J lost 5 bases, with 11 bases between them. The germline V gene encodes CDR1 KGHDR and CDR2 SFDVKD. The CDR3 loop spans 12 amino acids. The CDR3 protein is CATGTVDNEQFF. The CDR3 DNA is TGTGCCACTGGGACTGTAGACAATGAGCAGTTCTTC.

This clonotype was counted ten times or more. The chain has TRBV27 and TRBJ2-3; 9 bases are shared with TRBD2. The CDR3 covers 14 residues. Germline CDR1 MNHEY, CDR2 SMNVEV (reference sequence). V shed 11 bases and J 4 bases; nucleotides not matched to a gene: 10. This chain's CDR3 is CARPGSGSPDTQYF. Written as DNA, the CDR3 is TGTGCCCGTCCTGGTAGCGGGAGCCCAGATACGCAGTATTTT.

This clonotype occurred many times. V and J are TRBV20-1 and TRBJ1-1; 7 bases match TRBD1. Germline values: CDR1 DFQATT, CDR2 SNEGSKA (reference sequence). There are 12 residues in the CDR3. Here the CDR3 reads CRLQGRYTEAFF. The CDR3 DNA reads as TGCAGGTTACAGGGGAGGTACACTGAAGCTTTCTTT.

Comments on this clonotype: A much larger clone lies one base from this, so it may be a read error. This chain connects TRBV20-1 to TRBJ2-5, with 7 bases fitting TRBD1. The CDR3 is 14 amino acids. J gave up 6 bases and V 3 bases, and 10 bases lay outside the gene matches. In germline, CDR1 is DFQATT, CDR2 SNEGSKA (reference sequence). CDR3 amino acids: CSASRDSVGQTQYF. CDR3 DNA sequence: TGCAGTGCTAGTCGGGACAGTGTGGGGCAGACCCAGTACTTC.

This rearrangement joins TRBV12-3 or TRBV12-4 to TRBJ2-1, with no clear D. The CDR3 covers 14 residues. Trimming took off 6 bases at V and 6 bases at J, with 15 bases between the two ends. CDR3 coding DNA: TGTGCCAGCAGCTCGGCAGGCACGACCAATGAGCAGTTCTTC. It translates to CASSSAGTTNEQFF.

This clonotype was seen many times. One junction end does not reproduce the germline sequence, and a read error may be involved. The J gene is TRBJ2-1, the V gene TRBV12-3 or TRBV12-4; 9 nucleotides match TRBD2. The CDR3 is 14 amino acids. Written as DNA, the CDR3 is TGTGCCAGCAGCTTCACCACGGGACTAGCCACCCTTGTCTTC. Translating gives CASSFTTGLATLVF.